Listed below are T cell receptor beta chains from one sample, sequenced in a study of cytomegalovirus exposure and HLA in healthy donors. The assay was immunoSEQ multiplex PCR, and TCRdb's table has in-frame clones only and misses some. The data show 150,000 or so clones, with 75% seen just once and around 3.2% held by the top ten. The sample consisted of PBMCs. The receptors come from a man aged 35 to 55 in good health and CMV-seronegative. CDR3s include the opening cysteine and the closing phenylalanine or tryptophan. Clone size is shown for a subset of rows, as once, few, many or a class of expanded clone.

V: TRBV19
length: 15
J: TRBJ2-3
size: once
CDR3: CASSQAETSTDTQYF

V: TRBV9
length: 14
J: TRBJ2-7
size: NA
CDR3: CASSDDRSSYEQYF

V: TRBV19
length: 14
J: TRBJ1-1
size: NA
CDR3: CASRTGGISTEAFF

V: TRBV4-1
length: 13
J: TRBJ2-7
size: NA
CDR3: CASSEGTGYEQYF

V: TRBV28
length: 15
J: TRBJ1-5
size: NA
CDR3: CASSSFGQGNQPQHF

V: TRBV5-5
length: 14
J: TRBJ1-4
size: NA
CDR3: CASSLRAFNEKLFF

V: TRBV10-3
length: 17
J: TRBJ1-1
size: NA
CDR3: CAISELLSGGVNTEAFF

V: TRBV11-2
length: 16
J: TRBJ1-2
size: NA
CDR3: CASSLGPYEQLYGYTF

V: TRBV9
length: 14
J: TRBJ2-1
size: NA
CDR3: CASSVEGRAHEQFF

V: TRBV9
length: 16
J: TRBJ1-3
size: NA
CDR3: CASSSRPTAGGNTIYF